This T cell receptor beta chain is from a study of CD8+ T cells in alopecia areata. To note about this clone: The antigen remains unidentified.

Extraction and reverse transcription of RNA yielded cDNA as the sequencing template. The data were produced by immunoSEQ multiplex PCR, yet TCRdb's version contains in-frame clones alone and is incomplete. Among about 91,000 clones, nearly 45% were seen once, and the ten largest hold 0.79%. Alopecia areata patients provided lesional scalp punch biopsies and peripheral blood. Regarding the study as a whole: Scalp sequencing also captures normal skin's resident alphabeta T cells.

The origin of this receptor is a human donor with alopecia areata. The sample consisted of CD4+ T cells sorted from blood.

The CDR3 protein is CASTVGLATDTQYF. Written as DNA, the CDR3 is TGTGCCAGCACCGTGGGACTAGCGACAGATACGCAGTATTTT. This sequence joins TRBV27 and TRBJ2-3; the match to TRBD2 covers 10 bases. This CDR3 has 14 amino acids. CDR1 MNHEY and CDR2 SMNVEV come from the germline V gene (reference sequence). V shed 7 bases, J shed 3 bases, and the junction held 4 bases outside the gene matches.